The 11 T cell receptor beta chains presented below share a single source sample, sequenced in a study of sequential checkpoint blockade in melanoma. Assay used: immunoSEQ multiplex PCR; TCRdb lists only in-frame clones, some missing. Found here are about 7,300 clones, about 20% of them singletons; the top ten hold 8% to 10%. Treatment indicated: randomized to nivolumab then ipilimumab (arm A) or the reverse (arm B). This specimen consisted of tumor tissue (inferred from file names), obtained from a patient given nivolumab and ipilimumab in sequence. These receptors were taken from a human donor with melanoma.

The chain combines TRBV19 with TRBJ2-3; 9 bases fit TRBD1. This CDR3 comprises 17 residues. CDR1 is LNHDA, CDR2 SQIVND, per germline (reference sequence). The V segment lost 4 bases and the J segment 3 bases; nucleotides outside the gene matches: 11. The CDR3 reads CASSTTGTGLLTDTQYF. The DNA for the CDR3 is TGTGCCAGTAGTACGACCGGGACAGGGCTGTTAACAGATACGCAGTATTTT.

This clone was detected many times. The rearrangement links TRBV11-3 to TRBJ2-5, with D perhaps being TRBD1 or TRBD2 (5 bases each). Looked up from germline, CDR1 is SGHNT and CDR2 is YENEEA. The CDR3 loop spans 15 amino acids. V was pared by 1 base and J by 3 bases, with 12 bases between. This CDR3 is CASSLGQGVEETQYF. For the CDR3, the DNA is TGTGCCAGCAGCTTAGGGCAGGGAGTAGAAGAGACCCAGTACTTC.

The gene calls are TRBV6-8 and TRBJ1-2; D is uncertain. CDR1 is MNHGY and CDR2 is SAAAGT in the germline V gene. The length of the CDR3 is 14 residues. With 4 bases removed from V and 4 bases from J, the gap between germline ends came to 13 bases. DNA for the CDR3: TGTGCCAGCAGTTTCGGTCAAACAAGCTATGGCTACACCTTC. It translates to CASSFGQTSYGYTF.

The chain links TRBV9 to TRBJ2-3; D might be TRBD1 or TRBD2, each matching 6 bases. The CDR3 is made up of 15 amino acids. V lost 1 base and J lost 7, with 16 bases in between. The germline CDR1 and CDR2 sequences are SGDLS and YYNGEE. CDR3 DNA: TGTGCCAGCAGCGTATTTGAGGGGGGAAGAAATACGCAGTATTTT. This translates into CASSVFEGGRNTQYF.

This clone was counted only a few times. The J gene is TRBJ2-3, the V gene TRBV11-3, with 7 bases identical to TRBD2. Losses at the gene ends were 2 bases for V and 5 bases for J; bases not matched to a gene: 4. CDR1 is SGHNT, CDR2 YENEEA, per germline. The CDR3 loop spans 14 amino acids. The CDR3 DNA reads as TGTGCCAGCAGCTTAATAGGGAGGGGAGATACGCAGTATTTT. Protein: CASSLIGRGDTQYF.

The chain uses TRBV7-7 and TRBJ1-2, with 7 bases lining up with TRBD1. Looked up from germline, CDR1 is SSHAT and CDR2 is FNYEAQ (reference sequence). CDR3 length: 15 residues. The J segment lost 4 bases and the V segment lost 1 base, leaving 6 bases of the junction unmatched. The CDR3 nucleotides read TGTGCCAGCAGCTTAGGACAGGGTGTGGGCTATGGCTACACCTTC. This sequence encodes CASSLGQGVGYGYTF.

V is TRBV19 and J is TRBJ2-3; D gene ambiguous. This CDR3 is 13 amino acids long. V lost 7 bases, J lost 1 base, and 9 bases lay in between. Per the germline V gene, CDR1 is LNHDA and CDR2 is SQIVND (reference sequence). CDR3 sequence (DNA): TGTGCCAGTAAATTTTGGGGCACAGATACGCAGTATTTT. This encodes CASKFWGTDTQYF. The whole variable domain, filled in from reference TRBV19 and TRBJ2-3, reads DGGITQSPKYLFRKEGQNVTLSCEQNLNHDAMYWYRQDPGQGLRLIYYSQIVNDFQKGDIAEGYSVSREKKESFPLTVTSAQKNPTAFYLCASKFWGTDTQYFGPGTRLTVL.

On this clone itself: The sample holds other DNA sequences that translate to the same CDR3. V is TRBV28 and J is TRBJ1-2, with D possibly matching TRBD1 (5 bases). The CDR3 has 14 residues. Per germline, CDR1 MDHEN and CDR2 SYDVKM. Trimming shortened V by 5 bases and J by 0 bases, and 10 bases separated the two germline ends. CDR3 amino acids: CASSPGTTNYGYTF. In nucleotides, the CDR3 is TGTGCCAGCAGTCCGGGGACCACTAACTATGGCTACACCTTC.

In its sample, this clone was seen a few times. This chain connects TRBV19 to TRBJ1-3, with D perhaps matching TRBD1 (6 bases). Germline lookup yields CDR1 LNHDA and CDR2 SQIVND (reference sequence). The CDR3 length is 15 residues. The ends were cut back, 7 bases at V and 2 bases at J, with 15 bases in the middle. The CDR3 DNA is TGTGCCAGTACCCCAGCAGGGGAGGCTGGAAACACCATATATTTT. It is translated as CASTPAGEAGNTIYF.

The CDR3 DNA reads as TGCGCCAGGAAGTCTCACAGGAAACTAGCCAAAAACATTCAGTACTTC. This translates into CARKSHRKLAKNIQYF. The J gene is TRBJ2-4, the V gene TRBV5-1; tentative D call: TRBD1 (5 bases). The CDR3 consists of 16 residues. Germline V gene sequence: CDR1 SGHRS, CDR2 YFSETQ. Trimming removed 8 bases from V and 0 bases from J, with 18 bases in between.

This clone was found a few times. The chain employs TRBV9 and TRBJ1-1, with D perhaps matching TRBD1 (6 bases). Between the trimmed V and J ends, which lost 7 bases and 7 bases, there was a span of 14 bases. Looked up from germline, CDR1 is SGDLS and CDR2 is YYNGEE. This CDR3 is built from 12 residues. The CDR3: CASGQPPLEAFF. DNA for the CDR3: TGTGCCAGCGGACAGCCGCCCCTTGAAGCTTTCTTT.